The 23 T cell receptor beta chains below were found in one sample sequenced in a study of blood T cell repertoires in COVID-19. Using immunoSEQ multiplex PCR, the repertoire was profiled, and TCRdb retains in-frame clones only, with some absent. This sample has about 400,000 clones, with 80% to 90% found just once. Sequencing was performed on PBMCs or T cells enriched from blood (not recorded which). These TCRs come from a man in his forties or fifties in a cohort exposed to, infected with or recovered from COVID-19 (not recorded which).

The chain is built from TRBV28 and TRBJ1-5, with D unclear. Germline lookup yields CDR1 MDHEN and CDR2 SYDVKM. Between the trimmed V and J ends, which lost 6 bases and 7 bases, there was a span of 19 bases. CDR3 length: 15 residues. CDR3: CASSGGQPGRQPQHF. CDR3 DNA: TGTGCCAGCAGCGGTGGGCAGCCCGGCAGGCAGCCCCAGCATTTT.

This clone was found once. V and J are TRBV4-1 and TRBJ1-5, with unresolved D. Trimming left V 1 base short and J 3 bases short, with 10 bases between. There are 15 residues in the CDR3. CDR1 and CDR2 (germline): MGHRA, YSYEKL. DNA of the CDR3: TGCGCCAGCAGCCAAGTCCCTCCGGTCAATCAGCCCCAGCATTTT. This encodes CASSQVPPVNQPQHF.

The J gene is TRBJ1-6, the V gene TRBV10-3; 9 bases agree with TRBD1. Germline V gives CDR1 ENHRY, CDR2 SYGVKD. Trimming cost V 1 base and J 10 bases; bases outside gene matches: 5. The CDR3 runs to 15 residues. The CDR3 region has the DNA TGTGCCATCAGTGAGTTGGGACAGGGAGGGTCACCCCTCCACTTT. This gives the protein CAISELGQGGSPLHF.

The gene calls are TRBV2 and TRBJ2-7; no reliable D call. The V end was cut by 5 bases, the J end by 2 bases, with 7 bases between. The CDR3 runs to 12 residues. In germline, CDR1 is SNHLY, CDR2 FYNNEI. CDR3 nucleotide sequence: TGTGCCAGCAGTTATCTTGCCTACGAGCAGTACTTC. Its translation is CASSYLAYEQYF.

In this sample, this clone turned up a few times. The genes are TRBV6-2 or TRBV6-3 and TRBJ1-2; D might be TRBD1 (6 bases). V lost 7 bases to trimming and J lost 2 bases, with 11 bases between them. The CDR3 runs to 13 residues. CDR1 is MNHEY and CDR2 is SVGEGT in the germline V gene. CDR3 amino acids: CASTPRGNYGYTF. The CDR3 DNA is TGTGCCAGCACCCCTAGGGGGAACTATGGCTACACCTTC.

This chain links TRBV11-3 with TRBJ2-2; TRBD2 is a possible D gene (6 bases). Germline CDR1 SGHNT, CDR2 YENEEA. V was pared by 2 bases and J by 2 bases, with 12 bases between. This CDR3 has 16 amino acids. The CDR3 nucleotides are TGTGCCAGCAGCTTACGTAGCGGATATAACACCGGGGAGCTGTTTTTT. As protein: CASSLRSGYNTGELFF.

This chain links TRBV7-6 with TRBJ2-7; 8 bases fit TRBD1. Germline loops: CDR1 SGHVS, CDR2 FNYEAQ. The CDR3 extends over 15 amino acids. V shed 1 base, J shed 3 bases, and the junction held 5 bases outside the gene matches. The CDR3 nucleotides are TGTGCCAGCAGCTTAGGGTCGGGACAGGACTACGAGCAGTACTTC. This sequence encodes CASSLGSGQDYEQYF.

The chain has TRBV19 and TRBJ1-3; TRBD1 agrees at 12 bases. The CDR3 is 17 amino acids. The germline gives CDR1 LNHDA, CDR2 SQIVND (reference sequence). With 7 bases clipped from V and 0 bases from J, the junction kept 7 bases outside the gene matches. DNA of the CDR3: TGTGCCAGTACAGGGACAGGGGGCTTCTTCTCTGGAAACACCATATATTTT. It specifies CASTGTGGFFSGNTIYF.

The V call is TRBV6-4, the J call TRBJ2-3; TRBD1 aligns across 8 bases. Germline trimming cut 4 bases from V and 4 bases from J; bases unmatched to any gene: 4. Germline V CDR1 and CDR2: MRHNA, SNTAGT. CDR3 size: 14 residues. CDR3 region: CASSAQGAPDTQYF. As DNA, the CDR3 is TGTGCCAGCAGTGCTCAGGGGGCCCCAGATACGCAGTATTTT.

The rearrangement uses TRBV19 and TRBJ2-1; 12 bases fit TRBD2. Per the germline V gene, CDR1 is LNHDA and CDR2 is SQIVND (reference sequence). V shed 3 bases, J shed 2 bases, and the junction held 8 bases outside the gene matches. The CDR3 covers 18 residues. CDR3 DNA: TGTGCCAGTAGTATCGGGCTAGCGGGAGGGTTAACCTACAATGAGCAGTTCTTC. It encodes CASSIGLAGGLTYNEQFF.

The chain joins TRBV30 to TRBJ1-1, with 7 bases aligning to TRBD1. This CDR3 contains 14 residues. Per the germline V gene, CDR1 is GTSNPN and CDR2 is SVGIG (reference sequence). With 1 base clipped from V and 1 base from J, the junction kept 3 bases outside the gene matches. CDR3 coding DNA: TGTGCCTGGAGTGACTGGACAGGGAACACTGAAGCTTTCTTT. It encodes CAWSDWTGNTEAFF.

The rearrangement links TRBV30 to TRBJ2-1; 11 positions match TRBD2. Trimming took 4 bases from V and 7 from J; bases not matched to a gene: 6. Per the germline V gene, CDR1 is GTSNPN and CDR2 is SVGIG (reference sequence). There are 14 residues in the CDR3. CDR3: CAWTLAGGENEQFF. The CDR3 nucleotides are TGTGCCTGGACCCTAGCGGGAGGAGAAAATGAGCAGTTCTTC.

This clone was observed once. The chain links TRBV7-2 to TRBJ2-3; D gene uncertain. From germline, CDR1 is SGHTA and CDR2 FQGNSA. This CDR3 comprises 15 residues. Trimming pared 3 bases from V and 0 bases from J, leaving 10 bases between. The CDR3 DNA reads TGTGCCAGCAGCTTTCAGACTTTTAGCACAGATACGCAGTATTTT. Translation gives CASSFQTFSTDTQYF.

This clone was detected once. In nucleotides, the CDR3 is TGTGCCAGCAGCTTAGGCCGGGACAGAACGAACACCGGGGAGCTGTTTTTT. It codes for CASSLGRDRTNTGELFF. The rearrangement uses TRBV13 and TRBJ2-2; 7 bases agree with TRBD1. Germline CDR1 reads PRHDT; CDR2 reads FYEKMQ (reference sequence). This CDR3 spans 17 amino acids. Trimming cost V 0 bases and J 0 bases; bases outside gene matches: 4.

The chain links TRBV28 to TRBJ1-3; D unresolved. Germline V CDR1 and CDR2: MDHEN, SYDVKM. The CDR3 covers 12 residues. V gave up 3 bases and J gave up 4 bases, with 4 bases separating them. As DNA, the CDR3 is TGTGCCAGCAGTTTTCAAGGAAACACCATATATTTT. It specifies CASSFQGNTIYF.

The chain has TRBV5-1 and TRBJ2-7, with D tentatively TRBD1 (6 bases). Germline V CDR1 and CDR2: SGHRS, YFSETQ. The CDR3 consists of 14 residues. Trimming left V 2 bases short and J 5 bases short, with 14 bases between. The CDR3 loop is CASSLGQNGNEQYF. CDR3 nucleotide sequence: TGCGCCAGCAGCTTAGGACAGAATGGAAACGAGCAGTACTTC.

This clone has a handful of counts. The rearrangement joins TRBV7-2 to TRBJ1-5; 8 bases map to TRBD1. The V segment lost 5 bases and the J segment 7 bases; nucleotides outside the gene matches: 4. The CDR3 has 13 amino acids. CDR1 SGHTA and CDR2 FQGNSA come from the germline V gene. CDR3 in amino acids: CASSGQGGQPQHF. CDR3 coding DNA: TGTGCCAGCAGCGGACAGGGAGGACAGCCCCAGCATTTT.

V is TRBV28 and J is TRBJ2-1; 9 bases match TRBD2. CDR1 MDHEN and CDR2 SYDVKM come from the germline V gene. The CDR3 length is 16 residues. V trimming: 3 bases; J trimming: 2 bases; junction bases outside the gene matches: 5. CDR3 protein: CASSFSGRGTYNEQFF. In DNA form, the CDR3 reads TGTGCCAGCAGTTTTAGCGGGAGAGGCACCTACAATGAGCAGTTCTTC.

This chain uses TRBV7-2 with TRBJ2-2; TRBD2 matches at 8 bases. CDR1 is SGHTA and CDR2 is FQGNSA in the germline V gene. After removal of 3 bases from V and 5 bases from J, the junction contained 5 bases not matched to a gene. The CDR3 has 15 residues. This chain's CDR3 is CASSFSGSDTGELFF. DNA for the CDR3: TGTGCCAGCAGCTTCAGCGGGAGTGATACCGGGGAGCTGTTTTTT.

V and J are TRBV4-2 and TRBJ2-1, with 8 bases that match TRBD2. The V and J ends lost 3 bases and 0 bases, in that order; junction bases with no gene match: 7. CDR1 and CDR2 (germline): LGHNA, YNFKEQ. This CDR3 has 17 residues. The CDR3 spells CASSHARSGSSYNEQFF. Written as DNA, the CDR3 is TGTGCCAGCAGCCACGCTAGGAGCGGGAGCTCCTACAATGAGCAGTTCTTC.

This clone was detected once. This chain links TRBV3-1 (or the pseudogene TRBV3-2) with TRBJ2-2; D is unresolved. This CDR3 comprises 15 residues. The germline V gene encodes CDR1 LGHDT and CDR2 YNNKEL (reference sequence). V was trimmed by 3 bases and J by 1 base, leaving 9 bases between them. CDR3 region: CASSQGAVNTGELFF. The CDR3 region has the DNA TGTGCCAGCAGCCAGGGCGCAGTGAACACCGGGGAGCTGTTTTTT.

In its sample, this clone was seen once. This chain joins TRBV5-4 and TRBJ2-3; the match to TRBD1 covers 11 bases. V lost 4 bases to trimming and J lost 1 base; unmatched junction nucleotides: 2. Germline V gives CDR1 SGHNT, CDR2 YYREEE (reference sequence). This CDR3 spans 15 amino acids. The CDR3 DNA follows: TGTGCCAGCAGCACGGGACAGGGGGGCACAGATACGCAGTATTTT. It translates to CASSTGQGGTDTQYF.

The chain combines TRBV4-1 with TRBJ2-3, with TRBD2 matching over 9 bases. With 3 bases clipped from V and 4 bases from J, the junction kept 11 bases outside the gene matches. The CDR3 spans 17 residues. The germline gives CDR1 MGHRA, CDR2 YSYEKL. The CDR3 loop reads CASSQQAGGRAADTQYF. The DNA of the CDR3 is TGCGCCAGCAGCCAGCAAGCAGGCGGGAGGGCCGCAGATACGCAGTATTTT.